Detailed here is one TCR beta chain. Its specificity is unknown. The data derive from a study of cytomegalovirus exposure and HLA in healthy donors. Regarding the study as a whole: Within a later analysis, the majority of CMV-associated TCR beta chains appeared HLA-restricted. Many donors shared some public TCRs, even though most TCR sequences were rare. Reportedly, TCR beta sequences accurately predicted HLA-A and HLA-B alleles in most subjects. Researchers reported in a later analysis that a missense DCLRE1C variant was tied to TCR beta V- and J-gene trimming.

PCR primers comprised 60 Vbeta and 13 Jbeta primers. Sequencing used immunoSEQ multiplex PCR; TCRdb keeps in-frame clones, though not all of them. The table records around 65,000 clones, over 75% of them present only once. V was pared by 7 bases and J by 10 bases, with 11 bases of the junction left unmatched. Germline V gene sequence: CDR1 SQVTM, CDR2 ANQGSEA. This CDR3 has 14 amino acids. This sequence originates from a woman between 25 and 40 years old in good health and CMV-seronegative. The V gene is TRBV29-1, the J gene TRBJ1-6; TRBD1 matches 9 bases. The sequencing sample was made of PBMCs. This chain's CDR3 is CSARFGTGTSPLHF. The CDR3 coding sequence is TGCAGCGCCAGATTTGGGACAGGGACCTCACCCCTCCACTTT.